This TCR beta chain is from a study of neoadjuvant anti-PD-1 for oral cavity cancer. Study overall: Most patients had three to four biweekly doses of 3 mg/kg nivolumab before resection.

The method was immunoSEQ multiplex PCR; TCRdb's version includes in-frame clones alone and lacks a portion of them. The table includes just under 70,000 clones, more than 75% detected once. Trimming pared 3 bases from V and 6 bases from J, leaving 18 bases between. The CDR3 consists of 15 residues. Germline assignment: CDR1 MGHDK and CDR2 SYGVNS. Time point reported: after neoadjuvant nivolumab, at surgical resection. This chain links TRBV25-1 with TRBJ2-7; possibly TRBD1 for D (7 bases). The clonotype comes from a person aged 35 to 85 with oral cavity squamous cell carcinoma. Here the sequenced sample was PBMCs, taken after nivolumab (anti-PD-1) treatment. For the CDR3, the DNA is TGTGCCAGCAGTGATTTTAGGAACAGGGGAGGCGAGCAGTACTTC. Amino acids: CASSDFRNRGGEQYF.